These T cell receptor beta chains were read from a single sample in a study of T cell responses to AZD1222 COVID-19 vaccine. The repertoire was sequenced with immunoSEQ multiplex PCR; TCRdb's copy has only in-frame clones and lacks some. This table has some 170,000 clones, more than 80% appearing once. This material consisted of peripheral blood, taken 28 days after the second dose of the MenACWY control vaccine. The receptors stem from an adult who received the MenACWY meningococcal vaccine as a control. Each CDR3 is given with its conserved first and last residue. D genes are given only for firm matches. Clone sizes are given selectively: once, few, many, or a class where the clone is expanded.

len,abundance,d_gene,v_gene,j_gene,CDR3nt,CDR3aa
12,once,-,TRBV28,TRBJ1-2,TGTGCCAGCAGTTTGCGTGGAGGTGGCTACACCTTC,CASSLRGGGYTF
16,-,-,TRBV25-1,TRBJ2-1,TGTGCCAGCAGCCCTTCCCCTAGGAGCTCCTACAATGAGCAGTTCTTC,CASSPSPRSSYNEQFF
14,-,TRBD1,TRBV7-9,TRBJ1-2,TGTGCCAGCAGCGTATCACAGGGGGCCCATGGCTACACCTTC,CASSVSQGAHGYTF
16,-,-,TRBV28,TRBJ1-2,TGTGCCAGCAGTTGGGGCCCGGGGGCCTTTAACTATGGCTACACCTTC,CASSWGPGAFNYGYTF
15,-,TRBD2,TRBV11-2,TRBJ2-7,TGTGCCAGCAGCTTCAGCGGGATTCCCTCCTACGAGCAGTACTTC,CASSFSGIPSYEQYF
14,-,TRBD2,TRBV24-1,TRBJ2-1,TGTGCCACCAGTGGTTTGACTAGCGGGAATGAGCAGTTCTTC,CATSGLTSGNEQFF
13,-,-,TRBV19,TRBJ2-7,TGTGCCAGTAGTATAGTAAAGGGCTACGAGCAGTACTTC,CASSIVKGYEQYF
14,-,-,TRBV5-6,TRBJ1-2,TGTGCCAGCAGCTCCCCGGCGTCAGGCTATGGCTACACCTTC,CASSSPASGYGYTF
15,-,-,TRBV7-3,TRBJ2-1,TGTGCCAGCAGCGCCAGCGGTAGCTCCTACAATGAGCAGTTCTTC,CASSASGSSYNEQFF
13,-,TRBD1,TRBV6-5,TRBJ1-5,TGTGCCAGCAGCCGGGACAGGGCACAGCCCCAGCATTTT,CASSRDRAQPQHF
15,few,TRBD2,TRBV6-2/TRBV6-3,TRBJ2-7,TGTGCCAGCAGTTACTCGGGACTAGCGGGAGACGAGCAGTACTTC,CASSYSGLAGDEQYF
17,-,TRBD2,TRBV19,TRBJ2-1,TGTGCCAGTAGTACCGGCGGGAGACACACTACCTACAATGAGCAGTTCTTC,CASSTGGRHTTYNEQFF
13,-,-,TRBV7-2,TRBJ2-2,TGTGCCAGCAGCTTGATTTGGTCCGGGGAGCTGTTTTTT,CASSLIWSGELFF
13,-,-,TRBV6-5,TRBJ1-2,TGTGCCAGCAGTTTTGATTTGAACTATGGCTACACCTTC,CASSFDLNYGYTF
14,once,-,TRBV6-5,TRBJ2-7,TGTGCCAGCAGTTACTCTAGGGGTGCCTACGAGCAGTACTTC,CASSYSRGAYEQYF
16,-,-,TRBV18,TRBJ2-2,TGTGCCAGCTCACGATACGACAGGAATGTGGCCGGGGAGCTGTTTTTT,CASSRYDRNVAGELFF
14,-,TRBD1,TRBV6-5,TRBJ1-5,TGTGCCAGCAATCTACAGGGGGCTAATCAGCCCCAGCATTTT,CASNLQGANQPQHF
15,once,TRBD1,TRBV6-5,TRBJ1-5,TGTGCCAGCAGTTCACAGGGACAGGGGATGAGGCCCCAGCATTTT,CASSSQGQGMRPQHF